Below, 3 T cell receptor beta chains from the same sample are listed, as sequenced in a study of T cells expressing NK-cell markers. TCRdb derives one entry per CDR3 protein from the 5' RACE reads, leaving out DNA. The sample totals hundreds of thousands of distinct CDR3 sequences. The specimen sequenced was blood T cells: a sorted CD56 or NKG2C T cell subset, CD4+ or CD8+ T cells, or bulk PBMC T cells (not recorded which). These receptors all stem from a young man in good health.

This chain uses TRBV11-2 with TRBJ2-1; as DNA is missing, the TRBD2 call by TCRdb cannot be tested. The CDR3 contains 19 residues. Per germline, CDR1 SGHAT and CDR2 FQNNGV. Here the CDR3 reads CASSTRVPLLAGDRNEQFF.

V usage is TRBV11-2 and J usage is TRBJ2-5; absent DNA, TCRdb's TRBD1 call cannot be checked. CDR1 is SGHAT and CDR2 is FQNNGV in the germline V gene. This CDR3 spans 15 amino acids. The CDR3 region is CASSLSLGQQETQYF.

The CDR3 loop reads CASSQPIVRANTGELFF. J is TRBJ2-2 and V is TRBV4-2. The V gene's germline CDR1 is LGHNA and CDR2 YNFKEQ. The CDR3 consists of 17 residues.